This TCR beta chain was obtained from a study of OX40 agonist ivuxolimab in advanced cancers. In the study overall: From about 23 to 85 years was the age range, with a mean of around 60 years, and around 83% were male. Partial responses were seen in three patients, one with hepatocellular carcinoma and two with cutaneous melanoma.

This clone was recorded only once. What it binds is unknown. General observations from the study: Expanded clones belonging to CD8+ T cells outnumbered, on average, those of CD4+. Clones of CD4+ and CD8+ blood T cells grew by week 6 at doses of 0.1 to 3.0 mg/kg.

CDR1 and CDR2 (germline): SGHDT, YYEEEE. This CDR3 comprises 13 residues. V was clipped by 3 bases and J by 5 bases, with 11 bases between them. The method was immunoSEQ multiplex PCR; TCRdb's version includes in-frame clones alone and lacks a portion of them. The profile covers 67,000 or so clones, with 80% to 90% appearing a single time and approximately 3% taken by the ten largest. The gene calls are TRBV5-6 and TRBJ2-5; D not certain. This sample comprised CD4+ or CD8+ T cells sorted from blood, obtained in a trial of the OX40 agonist ivuxolimab. This sequence was found in an adult with an advanced solid tumor such as melanoma, head and neck, liver or kidney cancer. The CDR3 DNA follows: TGTGCCAGCAGCTCCCGTTTGCTTGAGACCCAGTACTTC. Amino acid sequence: CASSSRLLETQYF.